The clone carrying this TCR beta chain came up a few times. Antigen: not known. The data were obtained in a study of beta chain features in type 1 diabetes. Germline V CDR1 and CDR2: SEHNR, FQNEAQ (reference sequence). The CDR3 is 13 amino acids. Trimming shortened V by 2 bases and J by 3 bases, and 7 bases separated the two germline ends. Isolated RNA was reverse transcribed in full, so expressed TCRB transcripts were sequenced. Profiling relied on immunoSEQ multiplex PCR, and the TCRdb table lists in-frame clones only, not all of them. This sample has about 150,000 clones, with 10% found just once. Whole-study findings and limits: A moderate, significant TCRB CDR3 shortening appeared in type 1 diabetes across four CD4+ subsets.

The sample comprised central memory CD4+ T cells from blood. The chain uses TRBV7-9 and TRBJ1-1, with D unresolved. This clonotype was sampled from a man aged 30 to 45 with type 1 diabetes. CDR3 in DNA: TGTGCCAGCAGCTTAAGTCAGGACACTGAAGCTTTCTTT. Protein: CASSLSQDTEAFF.